Here is one TCR beta chain with its context. No antigen is known for it. From germline, CDR1 is LGHNA and CDR2 YNFKEQ. The V segment lost 6 bases and the J segment 6 bases; nucleotides outside the gene matches: 10. CDR3 length: 14 residues. This entry comes from a study of beta chain features in type 1 diabetes. Across the whole study: There were 107,917,701 sorted cells examined across all samples.

The study reverse transcribed the entire isolated RNA, so it sequenced expressed TCRB transcripts. Generated by immunoSEQ multiplex PCR, the TCRdb table keeps only in-frame clones and is missing some. The sample lists a few hundred thousand clones, about 11% occurring once. Study-level points and caveats: Compared to healthy donors, patients appeared to have naive, central memory and Treg TCRB repertoires that were more alike. At VDJ recombination sites, type 1 diabetes patients had fewer insertions and more deleted nucleotides.

Sample: naive CD4+ T cells from blood. This receptor was obtained from a woman in her thirties in good health. The chain employs TRBV4-2 and TRBJ1-1; 7 nucleotides align to TRBD1. CDR3 DNA: TGTGCCAGCAGACTAAACACAGGGGACCCTGAAGCTTTCTTT. Encoded protein: CASRLNTGDPEAFF.